This is a list of T cell receptor beta chains from one sample in a study of response to subunit inactivated influenza vaccine. Using its own MiXCR run on the RT-PCR reads, TCRdb lists one record per CDR3 protein. The repertoire holds a few hundred thousand distinct CDR3 sequences, with 10% to 12% as singletons. This sample also belongs to another study, concerning T cells expressing NK-cell markers.

This material consisted of PBMCs from blood, taken on the day of vaccination. The source is a man aged 45-60 years who received an inactivated influenza vaccine. CDR3s include the opening cysteine and the closing phenylalanine or tryptophan. Fields, in order: D gene, V gene, clone size, J gene, CDR3 DNA, CDR3 protein. D genes are given only for firm matches. The size of a clone is reported for some rows only, either as once, few or many, or as a class for expanded clones.

>TRBD2|TRBV6-2/TRBV6-3|few|TRBJ2-1
TGTGCCAGCAGGAGACTAGCGATCAATGAGCAGTTCTTC
CASRRLAINEQFF
>-|TRBV15|-|TRBJ1-1
TGTGCCATCAGCAGTGGACCGGGAACTGAAGCTTTCTTT
CAISSGPGTEAFF
>TRBD2|TRBV20-1|-|TRBJ2-7
TGCAGTGCTAGAGACCTAAATCCCCCCAAAAAAGACAGCGGGGGATCCTACGAGCAGTACTTC
CSARDLNPPKKDSGGSYEQYF
>-|TRBV29-1|many|TRBJ2-7
TGCAGCGTTGAAGACGAAACCTACGAGCAGTACTTC
CSVEDETYEQYF
>-|TRBV5-5|-|TRBJ1-1
TGTGCCAGCACCCTGGACAGAAACACTGAAGCTTTCTTT
CASTLDRNTEAFF
>TRBD2|TRBV4-3|many|TRBJ2-4
TGCGCCAGCAGCCTAACCGGGACTAGCGGAGGGGGAAACATTCAGTACTTC
CASSLTGTSGGGNIQYF
>TRBD1|TRBV5-1|-|TRBJ2-1
TGCGCCAGCAGCGTAGGACAGGGGGCGCGGAACAATGAGCAGTTCTTC
CASSVGQGARNNEQFF
>TRBD2|TRBV6-2/TRBV6-3|many|TRBJ2-7
TGTGCCAGCAGACGGACTAGCGGGAGAGGGGAGCAGTACTTC
CASRRTSGRGEQYF
>-|TRBV7-2|few|TRBJ1-6
TGTGCCAGCAGCTTTGAGGGGGGTGGTTCACCCCTCCACTTT
CASSFEGGGSPLHF
>TRBD2|TRBV20-1|few|TRBJ2-7
TGCAGTGCCGGGACTAGCAGAGCCTACGAGCAGTACTTC
CSAGTSRAYEQYF
>TRBD2|TRBV7-9|-|TRBJ2-3
TGTGCCAGCAGCCAGACTAGCGGGACGACAGATACGCAGTATTTT
CASSQTSGTTDTQYF
>-|TRBV3-1|many|TRBJ2-7
TGTGCCAGCAGCCAAGATGACCGGTACGAGCAGTACTTC
CASSQDDRYEQYF
>-|TRBV20-1|few|TRBJ2-1
TGCAGTGCGGACGGACTATCCGTCTCCTACAATGAGCAGTTCTTC
CSADGLSVSYNEQFF
>-|TRBV11-2|-|TRBJ2-7
TGTGCCAGCAGCTTAAGGGGGGCGCTTCGACATAACGAGCAGTACTTC
CASSLRGALRHNEQYF
>TRBD1|TRBV28|-|TRBJ2-7
TGTGCCAGCAGTTCCCCGGGACAGGGGGGCGAGCAGTACTTC
CASSSPGQGGEQYF
>-|TRBV2|-|TRBJ2-7
TGTGCCAGCAGAGGACCTCGGGAAGCCTACGAGCAGTACTTC
CASRGPREAYEQYF
>TRBD1|TRBV5-8|few|TRBJ2-3
TGTGCCAGCAGCTTTGATGGACAGGGAAATACGCAGTATTTT
CASSFDGQGNTQYF
>TRBD2|TRBV12-3/TRBV12-4|many|TRBJ2-3
TGTGCCAGCAACTCTCAAGCGGGAGTCGGAGATACGCAGTATTTT
CASNSQAGVGDTQYF
>TRBD1|TRBV9|few|TRBJ2-1
TGTGCCAGCAGTATAGGGGGGACAGGCTCCTACAATGAGCAGTTCTTC
CASSIGGTGSYNEQFF
>-|TRBV9|many|TRBJ2-1
TGTGCCAGCAGCTTAGGGTTAGGTTCCTACAATGAGCAGTTCTTC
CASSLGLGSYNEQFF
>-|TRBV20-1|-|TRBJ2-7
TGCAGTGCTAGGATTACAAGGGTGCGGACCTACGAGCAGTACTTC
CSARITRVRTYEQYF
>-|TRBV7-2|few|TRBJ1-4
TGTGCCAGCAGCCCAGGGACTTACCGTAATGAAAAACTGTTTTTT
CASSPGTYRNEKLFF
>-|TRBV5-1|few|TRBJ2-1
TGCGCCAGCAGCTCGCAAATCAGAGAAAAGGATGAGCAGTTCTTC
CASSSQIREKDEQFF
>-|TRBV4-1|few|TRBJ1-2
TGCGCCAGCAGCCAAGATACGCCAGTGAATAACTATGGCTACACCTTC
CASSQDTPVNNYGYTF
>-|TRBV28|few|TRBJ2-1
TGTGCCAGCAGTTTAACGTGGGTCAATGAGCAGTTCTTC
CASSLTWVNEQFF
>-|TRBV6-5|-|TRBJ2-1
TGTGCCAGCAGTTACAAGGCGGGACCCTACAATGAGCAGTTCTTC
CASSYKAGPYNEQFF
>TRBD1|TRBV12-3/TRBV12-4|few|TRBJ1-2
TGTGCCAGCAGTTCTTTTGGACAGGGGGCGGTCGGTACTTATGGCTACACCTTC
CASSSFGQGAVGTYGYTF
>-|TRBV29-1|few|TRBJ2-7
TGCAGCGTTGGCCCCCAGGGTACCTACGAGCAGTACTTC
CSVGPQGTYEQYF
>TRBD1|TRBV10-3|many|TRBJ1-1
TGTGCCATCAGGGAAGGACAGGGACTCCGAAACACTGAAGCTTTCTTT
CAIREGQGLRNTEAFF
>-|TRBV4-1|few|TRBJ1-1
TGCGCCAGCAGCCAGTCCGCCGCGTTAAACACTGAAGCTTTCTTT
CASSQSAALNTEAFF
>-|TRBV12-3/TRBV12-4|many|TRBJ2-1
TGTGCCAGCACTCCTTCTGAGTTCAATGAGCAGTTCTTC
CASTPSEFNEQFF
>TRBD1|TRBV20-1|many|TRBJ2-7
TGCAGTGCTAGGACAGGGGTCGAGCAGTACTTC
CSARTGVEQYF
>-|TRBV4-1|few|TRBJ1-2
TGCGCCAGCAGCCAAGGTGTGGCCTATGGCTACACCTTC
CASSQGVAYGYTF
>-|TRBV7-2|few|TRBJ2-3
TGTGCCAGCAGCTTCTACGGACTTTTCACAGATACGCAGTATTTT
CASSFYGLFTDTQYF
>-|TRBV5-1|-|TRBJ2-5
TGCGCCAGCAGCTCCCCATCCCAATTAGACACCCCTCGCGGGACCCAGTACTTC
CASSSPSQLDTPRGTQYF
>-|TRBV4-1|-|TRBJ1-4
TGCGCCAGCAGCCTCCTCTTGGGAACTAATGAAAAACTGTTTTTT
CASSLLLGTNEKLFF
>-|TRBV12-3/TRBV12-4|-|TRBJ1-6
TGTGCCAGCAGAAGGAAACAATACTCTTCACCCCTCCACTTT
CASRRKQYSSPLHF
>-|TRBV20-1|-|TRBJ1-5
TGCAGTGCTAGAGATCCGGTGGGGCGGCAGCCCCAGCATTTT
CSARDPVGRQPQHF
>TRBD1|TRBV20-1|few|TRBJ2-2
TGCAGTGCCGAGGGACAGGGGGCGACCGGGGAGCTGTTTTTT
CSAEGQGATGELFF